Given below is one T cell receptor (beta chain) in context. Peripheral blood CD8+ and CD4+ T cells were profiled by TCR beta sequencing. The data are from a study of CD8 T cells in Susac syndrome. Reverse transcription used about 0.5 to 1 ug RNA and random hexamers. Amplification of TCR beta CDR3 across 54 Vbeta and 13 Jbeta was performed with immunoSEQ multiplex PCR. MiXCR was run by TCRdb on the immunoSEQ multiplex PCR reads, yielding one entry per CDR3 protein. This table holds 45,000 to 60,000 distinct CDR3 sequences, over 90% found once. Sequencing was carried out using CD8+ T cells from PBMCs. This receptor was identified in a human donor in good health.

The CDR3: CASSQEGRTAGQQHGYTF. CDR3 nucleotides: TGTGCCAGCAGCCAAGAGGGTCGAACGGCCGGACAGCAACATGGCTACACCTTC. V is TRBV3-1 and J is TRBJ1-2; tentatively, D is TRBD1 (6 bases). Looked up from germline, CDR1 is LGHDT and CDR2 is YNNKEL (reference sequence). This CDR3 is built from 18 residues. Deletions cut 0 bases from V and 6 bases from J, with 23 bases between.